The 5 T cell receptor beta chains reported below all come from one sample, sequenced in a study of blood T cell repertoires in COVID-19. The table came from immunoSEQ multiplex PCR; TCRdb's copy has only in-frame clones and leaves some out. Of hundreds of thousands of clones listed, around 89% were seen once; the top ten hold about 1.2%. Sequences were obtained from peripheral blood. These receptors were taken from a man aged 35 to 55 with acute or convalescent COVID-19.

This chain uses TRBV3-1 (or the pseudogene TRBV3-2) with TRBJ2-4, with D unclear. CDR1 and CDR2 from the germline V gene are LGHDT and YNNKEL (reference sequence). The V and J ends lost 1 base and 11 bases respectively, with 12 bases between them. The CDR3 totals 13 residues. This CDR3 is CASSQGENGFQYF. CDR3 coding DNA: TGTGCCAGCAGCCAAGGAGAGAACGGGTTTCAGTACTTC.

This clone appeared a single time. The CDR3, as DNA: TGTGCCATCAGTGAGCGAGTAGGGGTGGACTATGGCTACACCTTC. Protein product: CAISERVGVDYGYTF. V is TRBV10-3 and J is TRBJ1-2; the D gene is possibly TRBD1 (5 bases). V was shortened by 2 bases and J by 3 bases, with 13 bases between the two germline ends. The germline V gene has CDR1 ENHRY and CDR2 SYGVKD. This CDR3 is built from 15 residues.

The sample holds one count of this clone. The chain joins TRBV29-1 to TRBJ2-7; D is perhaps TRBD2 (5 bases). The ends were cut back, 7 bases at V and 1 base at J, with 14 bases in the middle. The germline V gene encodes CDR1 SQVTM and CDR2 ANQGSEA. This CDR3 region has 13 residues. The CDR3 nucleotides read TGCAGCGCTGCGGGCGCGTCTTCCTACGAGCAGTACTTC. The encoded protein is CSAAGASSYEQYF.

The chain links TRBV11-2 to TRBJ1-1; 8 nucleotides line up with TRBD1. Germline lookup yields CDR1 SGHAT and CDR2 FQNNGV. The CDR3 runs 14 residues. After removal of 4 bases from V and 4 bases from J, the junction contained 5 bases not matched to a gene. The CDR3 nucleotides are TGTGCCAGCAGCTCGAAAACAGGGGGCACTGAAGCTTTCTTT. It translates to CASSSKTGGTEAFF. The full variable domain, in which reference TRBV11-2 and TRBJ1-1 provide the parts outside the CDR3, is EAGVAQSPRYKIIEKRQSVAFWCNPISGHATLYWYQQILGQGPKLLIQFQNNGVVDDSQLPKDRFSAERLKGVDSTLKIQPAKLEDSAVYLCASSSKTGGTEAFFGQGTRLTVV.

This chain connects TRBV6-1 to TRBJ1-5; the D is unclear. The germline CDR1 and CDR2 sequences are MNHNS and SASEGT. Trimming cost V 1 base and J 15 bases, with 16 bases left between them. The CDR3 consists of 13 residues. This chain's CDR3 is CASSEGLILNGHF. The DNA for the CDR3 is TGTGCCAGCAGTGAAGGACTAATTCTCAACGGGCATTTT.